This TCR beta chain was sequenced during a study of cytomegalovirus exposure and HLA in healthy donors. Study conclusions and caveats: Per published reports, the classifier diagnosed cytomegalovirus status with high specificity and sensitivity. Sequencing artifact likely explains a cluster of highly shared sequence variants.

The CDR3 totals 18 residues. Per germline, CDR1 LNHDA and CDR2 SQIVND (reference sequence). V was cut by 0 bases and J by 2 bases, with 17 bases left in between. With respect to this clone: Antigen: not known.

PCR used 60 Vbeta primers and 13 Jbeta primers. The method was immunoSEQ multiplex PCR; TCRdb's version includes in-frame clones alone and lacks a portion of them. In the table there are under 200,000 clones, approximately 80% of which are singletons. This receptor was obtained from a male donor in good health and CMV-seropositive. Sequencing input: PBMCs. The chain is built from TRBV19 and TRBJ1-5; D is possibly TRBD1 (6 bases). CDR3 in amino acids: CASSIDAKQGVRNQPQHF. The CDR3 DNA sequence: TGTGCCAGTAGTATAGATGCTAAACAGGGCGTGCGCAATCAGCCCCAGCATTTT.